The rows below give T cell receptor beta chains drawn from one sample of a study of PD-L1 blockade in urothelial cancer. The table came from immunoSEQ multiplex PCR; TCRdb's copy has only in-frame clones and leaves some out. There are 40,000 to 50,000 clones in the sample; about four fifths occur only once, and over 10% lies in the top ten. Sequencing used PBMCs, obtained around atezolizumab (anti-PD-L1) treatment. The receptors originated from a man in his fifties or sixties with urothelial cancer. CDR3s include the opening cysteine and the closing phenylalanine or tryptophan. A D gene is named only where the DNA matches it firmly. Some rows have no size entry. The others give once, few or many, or a class for an expanded clone.

length	size	J	D	V	CDR3	DNA
15	NA	TRBJ2-7	TRBD1	TRBV28	CASRTGTGAPYEQYF	TGTGCCAGCAGGACCGGGACAGGGGCCCCCTACGAGCAGTACTTC
14	few	TRBJ1-1	TRBD1	TRBV18	CASSLQGANTEAFF	TGTGCCAGCTCGTTACAGGGGGCTAACACTGAAGCTTTCTTT
14	NA	TRBJ1-6	TRBD1	TRBV6-5	CASSYQGVNSPLHF	TGTGCCAGCAGTTACCAGGGGGTCAATTCACCCCTCCACTTT
15	NA	TRBJ2-1	TRBD1	TRBV5-8	CASSSRQGVFNEQFF	TGTGCCAGCAGCTCCAGACAGGGGGTCTTCAATGAGCAGTTCTTC
15	NA	TRBJ1-4	NA	TRBV11-2	CASRDGPTTNEKLFF	TGTGCCAGCAGGGATGGGCCAACAACTAATGAAAAACTGTTTTTT
16	NA	TRBJ2-1	NA	TRBV4-3	CASSQGTLGRHNEQFF	TGCGCCAGCAGCCAAGGAACTCTAGGAAGACACAATGAGCAGTTCTTC
15	NA	TRBJ2-3	NA	TRBV27	CATGEDRASTDTQYF	TGTGCCACGGGGGAAGATAGGGCTAGCACAGATACGCAGTATTTT
18	NA	TRBJ2-1	TRBD2	TRBV5-1	CASSLGTLAGSSYNEQFF	TGCGCCAGCAGCTTAGGAACCCTAGCGGGGAGCTCCTACAATGAGCAGTTCTTC
16	NA	TRBJ2-1	NA	TRBV9	CASSARRQGLFDEQFF	TGTGCCAGCAGCGCCCGGCGGCAGGGGCTCTTCGATGAGCAGTTCTTC
20	NA	TRBJ2-1	NA	TRBV4-3	CASSQESSSGRIQTGNEQFF	TGCGCCAGCAGCCAAGAAAGTTCGAGTGGCAGGATTCAAACAGGGAATGAGCAGTTCTTC
14	NA	TRBJ1-5	NA	TRBV7-2	CASTQEGYNQPQHF	TGTGCCAGCACCCAGGAGGGCTACAATCAGCCCCAGCATTTT
14	medium-sized	TRBJ2-5	TRBD1	TRBV27	CASSSGQGWETQYF	TGTGCCAGCAGTTCGGGACAGGGCTGGGAGACCCAGTACTTC
14	NA	TRBJ2-2	NA	TRBV10-3	CAISEEANTGELFF	TGTGCCATCAGTGAGGAGGCAAACACCGGGGAGCTGTTTTTT
14	NA	TRBJ2-2	TRBD1	TRBV30	CAWSGPRGQGELFF	TGTGCCTGGAGTGGCCCCAGGGGGCAAGGGGAGCTGTTTTTT
12	NA	TRBJ1-5	NA	TRBV6-1	CATLSGYQPQHF	TGTGCCACCCTATCAGGGTATCAGCCCCAGCATTTT
16	NA	TRBJ2-7	NA	TRBV6-6	CASSYSPGEASYEQYF	TGTGCCAGCAGTTACTCCCCGGGAGAGGCATCCTACGAGCAGTACTTC
17	NA	TRBJ1-5	TRBD1	TRBV2	CASSVGRTGHSNQPQHF	TGTGCCAGCAGTGTTGGCAGGACAGGGCATAGCAATCAGCCCCAGCATTTT
16	NA	TRBJ2-2	TRBD1	TRBV7-2	CASSPDRAGFTGELFF	TGTGCCAGCAGCCCGGACAGGGCAGGGTTCACCGGGGAGCTGTTTTTT
17	NA	TRBJ2-2	TRBD1	TRBV5-4	CASSQQFGQGSTGELFF	TGTGCCAGCAGTCAACAATTTGGACAGGGGTCCACCGGGGAGCTGTTTTTT
13	once	TRBJ1-2	TRBD1	TRBV28	CASSWGQNYGYTF	TGTGCCAGCAGCTGGGGACAGAACTATGGCTACACCTTC
15	NA	TRBJ2-7	TRBD1	TRBV19	CASSSSGTALYEQYF	TGTGCCAGTAGTTCCTCCGGGACAGCCCTTTACGAGCAGTACTTC
13	NA	TRBJ2-7	TRBD1	TRBV28	CATSGTGPYEQYF	TGTGCCACCTCCGGGACAGGGCCCTACGAGCAGTACTTC
16	once	TRBJ1-3	TRBD1	TRBV5-1	CASSGAPGGSGNTIYF	TGCGCCAGCAGCGGAGCCCCAGGGGGTTCTGGAAACACCATATATTTT
18	NA	TRBJ2-3	TRBD2	TRBV15	CATSRDLPSGGAGDTQYF	TGTGCCACCAGCAGAGACCTGCCTAGCGGGGGGGCAGGAGATACGCAGTATTTT
15	many	TRBJ1-1	TRBD1	TRBV4-2	CASSQDGTGDGEAFF	TGTGCCAGCAGCCAAGATGGGACAGGGGACGGTGAAGCTTTCTTT
13	NA	TRBJ1-1	NA	TRBV19	CASSTVLNTEAFF	TGTGCCAGTAGTACTGTCTTGAACACTGAAGCTTTCTTT